This TCR beta chain derives from a study of CD8 T cells in Susac syndrome. On this clonotype itself: Germline is not matched at one junction end, which may reflect a read error.

An amount of RNA that ranged from roughly 0.5 to 1 ug was reverse transcribed with random hexamers. TCRdb reanalysed the immunoSEQ multiplex PCR reads using MiXCR and keeps one entry per CDR3 protein. Found here are around 160,000 distinct CDR3 sequences, 94% of them singletons; the top ten hold 0.09% to 0.1%. In germline, CDR1 is SGHRS, CDR2 YFSETQ. There are 14 residues in the CDR3. This chain links TRBV5-1 with TRBJ2-1, with 7 positions matching TRBD1. This clonotype was obtained from a human donor with multiple sclerosis. Sequencing used CD4+ T cells from PBMCs. Here the CDR3 reads CASHDPQGVTEQFF. The CDR3, as DNA: TGCGCCAGCCACGATCCCCAGGGGGTAACTGAGCAATTCTTC.